A single sample gave rise to the 19 T cell receptor beta chains below, sequenced in a study of blood T cell repertoires in COVID-19. Profiling relied on immunoSEQ multiplex PCR, and the TCRdb table lists in-frame clones only, not all of them. The sample lists about 330,000 clones, about 92% seen once, with approximately 17% in the top ten. The specimen sequenced was PBMCs or T cells enriched from blood (not recorded which). The receptors originated from a woman in her thirties who had recovered from COVID-19.

The chain joins TRBV4-1 to TRBJ2-1; TRBD1 matches 9 bases. The CDR3 consists of 17 residues. Per the germline V gene, CDR1 is MGHRA and CDR2 is YSYEKL. After removal of 3 bases from V and 3 bases from J, the junction contained 9 bases not matched to a gene. CDR3 in amino acids: CASSHALTGGGYNEQFF. The CDR3 DNA sequence: TGCGCCAGCAGCCATGCCTTAACAGGGGGCGGCTACAATGAGCAGTTCTTC.

The chain couples TRBV5-5 to TRBJ1-3; 7 nucleotides match TRBD1. The CDR3 is 14 residues long. Trimming cost V 2 bases and J 4 bases; bases outside gene matches: 3. The germline V gene has CDR1 SGHKS and CDR2 YYEKEE (reference sequence). The CDR3 is CASSLPGQGNTIYF. CDR3 DNA sequence: TGTGCCAGCAGCTTACCGGGACAGGGAAACACCATATATTTT.

CDR3 nucleotide sequence: TGTGCCAGCAGTGTGTACGAGGGAGTCGCAGATACGCAGTATTTT. This codes for CASSVYEGVADTQYF. The chain employs TRBV2 and TRBJ2-3; the D gene is possibly TRBD2 (5 bases). V was clipped by 4 bases and J by 4 bases, with 15 bases between them. CDR3 length: 15 amino acids. CDR1 and CDR2 from the germline V gene are SNHLY and FYNNEI. The full variable domain, completed using reference TRBV2 and TRBJ2-3, is EPEVTQTPSHQVTQMGQEVILRCVPISNHLYFYWYRQILGQKVEFLVSFYNNEISEKSEIFDDQFSVERPDGSNFTLKIRSTKLEDSAMYFCASSVYEGVADTQYFGPGTRLTVL.

The V and J genes are TRBV5-1 and TRBJ2-1; TRBD2 matches at 7 bases. This CDR3 is built from 15 residues. The V gene's germline CDR1 is SGHRS and CDR2 YFSETQ. Germline trimming cut 5 bases from V and 9 bases from J; bases unmatched to any gene: 14. Here the CDR3 DNA reads TGCGCCAGCAGTCTCAACCGGGCGGGAGCACCTGAGCAGTTCTTC. Its translation is CASSLNRAGAPEQFF.

The CDR3 loop reads CASSPAQGAHSPLHF. In DNA, the CDR3 is TGTGCCAGCTCACCAGCACAGGGGGCTCATTCACCCCTCCACTTT. The rearrangement uses TRBV18 and TRBJ1-6; 9 nucleotides line up with TRBD1. The length of the CDR3 is 15 residues. Germline lookup yields CDR1 KGHSH and CDR2 LQKENI. J gave up 8 bases and V 2 bases, and 4 bases lay outside the gene matches.

The genes are TRBV6-2 or TRBV6-3 and TRBJ1-2; a possible D gene is TRBD1 (5 bases). The CDR3 runs 16 residues. V lost 5 bases and J 6 bases, leaving 22 bases between the germline ends. Germline V gene data show CDR1 as MNHEY and CDR2 as SVGEGT. The CDR3 loop is CASSLNRWGGTHGYTF. The CDR3 nucleotides are TGTGCCAGCAGTCTAAACCGATGGGGGGGTACCCATGGCTACACCTTC.

This clone was seen only once. The chain employs TRBV10-3 and TRBJ2-3; 8 positions match TRBD1. Germline assignment: CDR1 ENHRY and CDR2 SYGVKD. V shed 9 bases and J 4 bases; nucleotides not matched to a gene: 6. The CDR3 is 13 amino acids. CDR3 DNA: TGTGCCATAGACAGGGGAACTGCAGATACGCAGTATTTT. This gives the protein CAIDRGTADTQYF.

The J gene is TRBJ2-1, the V gene TRBV7-6, with TRBD2 matching over 7 bases. V lost 6 bases and J lost 7; bases outside the gene matches: 12. The CDR3 loop spans 15 amino acids. Germline-derived CDR1 and CDR2 are SGHVS and FNYEAQ. The CDR3 DNA reads TGTGCCAGCAGACCAGTCGCGGGAGAAAGGAATGAGCAGTTCTTC. It specifies CASRPVAGERNEQFF.

The rearrangement links TRBV7-3 to TRBJ2-7; weak D call: TRBD2 (6 bases). Germline V gene data show CDR1 as SGHTA and CDR2 as FQGTGA. Deletions cut 2 bases from V and 2 bases from J, with 13 bases between. This CDR3 has 15 amino acids. The CDR3 DNA sequence: TGTGCCAGCAGCTTATCGGGACTGGGTCCCTACGAGCAGTACTTC. The encoded protein is CASSLSGLGPYEQYF.

V is TRBV24-1 and J is TRBJ1-1; 8 bases agree with TRBD1. The CDR3 is made up of 14 amino acids. Germline V gene sequence: CDR1 KGHDR, CDR2 SFDVKD. V gave up 7 bases and J gave up 1 base; unmatched junction bases: 4. The CDR3 region is CATSLGQGNTEAFF. In nucleotides, the CDR3 is TGTGCCACCAGCCTAGGACAGGGGAACACTGAAGCTTTCTTT.

The chain uses TRBV19 and TRBJ2-1, with D possibly TRBD1 on 5 matching bases. V lost 6 bases and J lost 4, with 13 bases in between. Germline loops: CDR1 LNHDA, CDR2 SQIVND (reference sequence). The CDR3 is 14 amino acids. In DNA, the CDR3 is TGTGCCAGTAGCCAGGGCGTTGCTTACAATGAGCAGTTCTTC. Encoded protein: CASSQGVAYNEQFF.

The J gene is TRBJ1-3, the V gene TRBV4-3; 10 bases map to TRBD1. The CDR3 is made up of 16 amino acids. V dropped 0 bases and J dropped 6; count of bases not matched to a gene: 5. Germline CDR1 LGHNA, CDR2 YSLEER. The CDR3 DNA reads TGCGCCAGCAGCCAAGATCGGGACAGGGGATTAAACACCATATATTTT. It translates to CASSQDRDRGLNTIYF.

The count of this clone is one. The chain combines TRBV11-3 with TRBJ2-1, with 11 positions matching TRBD2. The ends lost 4 bases at V and 10 bases at J; junction bases unmatched: 9. This CDR3 region has 15 residues. Germline V gene lookup returns CDR1 SGHNT and CDR2 YENEEA. The CDR3 DNA reads TGTGCCAGCAGCTCCTCACTGACTAGCGGGATCGAGCAGTTCTTC. This sequence encodes CASSSSLTSGIEQFF. The full variable domain, with the rest looked up from reference TRBV11-3 and TRBJ2-1, is EAGVVQSPRYKIIEKKQPVAFWCNPISGHNTLYWYLQNLGQGPELLIRYENEEAVDDSQLPKDRFSAERLKGVDSTLKIQPAELGDSAVYLCASSSSLTSGIEQFFGPGTRLTVL.

The chain links TRBV5-4 to TRBJ2-2; D uncertain. V lost 5 bases and J 5 bases, leaving 10 bases between the germline ends. Germline V lookup: CDR1 SGHNT, CDR2 YYREEE (reference sequence). The CDR3 loop spans 13 amino acids. CDR3 residues: CASSTRGTGELFF. In DNA, the CDR3 is TGTGCCAGCAGTACCAGAGGTACCGGGGAGCTGTTTTTT.

J is TRBJ1-4 and V is TRBV21-1; the table's D call, TRBD1, has no DNA check behind it. TRBV21-1 is assigned pseudogene status. This CDR3 has 16 amino acids. DNA of the CDR3: TGTGCCAGCAGCAAAGTGGACAGGGGAGGAAGAGAAAAACTGTTTTTT. Its protein product is CASSKVDRGGREKLFF.

The chain links TRBV3-1 (or the pseudogene TRBV3-2) to TRBJ1-6, with 8 bases fitting TRBD1. The CDR3 runs 14 residues. Germline lookup yields CDR1 LGHDT and CDR2 YNNKEL (reference sequence). J lost 7 bases, V lost 2 bases, and 1 base had no gene match. The CDR3: CASSQTGGNSPLHF. CDR3 DNA: TGTGCCAGCAGCCAAACAGGGGGGAATTCACCCCTCCACTTT.

The rearrangement joins TRBV28 to TRBJ2-6; D unresolved. V was cut by 7 bases and J by 2 bases, with 3 bases left in between. The germline CDR1 and CDR2 sequences are MDHEN and SYDVKM. The CDR3 totals 12 residues. Written as DNA, the CDR3 is TGTGCCAGCACAGCTGGGGCCAACGTCCTGACTTTC. Residues: CASTAGANVLTF. The full variable domain, rest sourced from reference TRBV28 and TRBJ2-6, is DVKVTQSSRYLVKRTGEKVFLECVQDMDHENMFWYRQDPGLGLRLIYFSYDVKMKEKGDIPEGYSVSREKKERFSLILESASTNQTSMYLCASTAGANVLTFGAGSRLTVL.

The chain carries TRBV28 and TRBJ1-2, with D uncertain. Germline values: CDR1 MDHEN, CDR2 SYDVKM. Trimming left V 4 bases short and J 5 bases short, with 17 bases between. The length of the CDR3 is 15 residues. The CDR3 DNA reads as TGTGCCAGCAGTTCACAATCCGGTGGAGAATATGGCTACACCTTC. Translated: CASSSQSGGEYGYTF.

V and J are TRBV6-4 and TRBJ1-6; TRBD1 might be the D (6 bases). The germline V gene encodes CDR1 MRHNA and CDR2 SNTAGT. CDR3 length: 15 residues. Deletions cut 3 bases from V and 0 bases from J, with 6 bases between. This CDR3 reads CASSEDSSYNSPLHF. In nucleotides, the CDR3 is TGTGCCAGCAGTGAGGACAGCTCCTATAATTCACCCCTCCACTTT.